The source of this T cell receptor beta chain is a study of tumor and adjacent non-tumor tissue in lung cancer. On the study more broadly: Samples averaged around 4 million productive TCRbeta reads each. Study results and caveats: Top 100 clones took a larger repertoire share in normal lung. TCR diversity was significantly greater in tumor than normal lung tissue.

About this clonotype: Its antigen is not identified.

This CDR3 has 15 amino acids. V lost 3 bases and J lost 4, with 12 bases in between. TCRbeta libraries were built with three rounds of nested PCR, modified from ARM-PCR. One entry per CDR3 protein, called by TCRdb with MiXCR from the multiplex PCR reads. The sample has under 150,000 distinct CDR3 sequences, around 61% seen once. No cell sorting was done before RNA was extracted from the tissue. Between August and November 2014, newly diagnosed, chemotherapy-naive lung cancer patients underwent thoracic surgery in China. Sequencing was carried out using lung tumor tissue. The receptor's source is a man aged 55 to 70 with small cell lung cancer. The chain employs TRBV12-3 or TRBV12-4 and TRBJ2-2; weak D call: TRBD1 (6 bases). CDR3 sequence: CASSLSQGSTGELFF. The CDR3, as DNA: TGTGCCAGCAGTTTGTCACAGGGAAGCACCGGGGAGCTGTTTTTT.